This T cell receptor beta chain was captured by sequencing in a study of shared clonotypes between healthy human individuals. The overall study: Three plates were used per donor for CD4 naive, three for CD4 memory, two for CD8 naive and one for CD8 memory. Study-level findings and limits: The four-donor shared clonotypes exceeded non-shared clonotypes in generation probability, with non-shared ones scoring lower. Around 4.7% of naive CD4 clonotypes were shared across four donors.

A word on this clone: Its antigen is not identified.

The CDR3 is 12 amino acids. Germline lookup yields CDR1 GTSNPN and CDR2 SVGIG (reference sequence). Losses at the gene ends were 5 bases for V and 1 base for J; bases not matched to a gene: 1. At deep level, the assay was performed. Produced via immunoSEQ multiplex PCR; TCRdb's table is partial and in-frame only. Of approximately 1,500,000 clones listed, about 96% are singletons. The sequencing input was naive CD4+ T cells sorted from blood. As to subset: CD45RA+ positively selected. This chain links TRBV30 with TRBJ1-1; 7 bases align to TRBD1. The sequence was obtained from a man aged 25 to 40 in good health. CDR3: CAWGQANTEAFF. CDR3 DNA sequence: TGTGCCTGGGGACAGGCGAACACTGAAGCTTTCTTT.